Sequencing of this T cell receptor beta chain was carried out in a study of T cells in Graves' hyperthyroidism and ophthalmopathy. This clonotype showed up many times. From RNA transcripts, TCR beta CDR3 regions were amplified. With the HTBI primer set, the TCR CDR3 went through a first round of RT-PCR. Using its own MiXCR run on the multiplex PCR reads, TCRdb lists one record per CDR3 protein. The sample lists 96,000 or so distinct CDR3 sequences, roughly half occurring once. The V gene's germline CDR1 is SEHNR and CDR2 FQNEAQ (reference sequence). CDR3 length: 14 amino acids. Trimming stripped 3 bases from V and 7 bases from J, with 10 bases between.

The sequence derives from a woman in her thirties or forties with Graves' hyperthyroidism. Sequencing used blood. The chain is built from TRBV7-9 and TRBJ1-6; D possibly corresponds to TRBD1 (6 bases). In DNA, the CDR3 is TGTGCCAGCAGCTTCAGGGGAACGAATTCACCCCTCCACTTT. Protein: CASSFRGTNSPLHF. The entire variable domain, with the rest obtained from reference TRBV7-9 and TRBJ1-6, is as follows: DTGVSQNPRHKITKRGQNVTFRCDPISEHNRLYWYRQTLGQGPEFLTYFQNEAQLEKSRLLSDRFSAERPKGSFSTLEIQRTEQGDSAMYLCASSFRGTNSPLHFGNGTRLTVT.